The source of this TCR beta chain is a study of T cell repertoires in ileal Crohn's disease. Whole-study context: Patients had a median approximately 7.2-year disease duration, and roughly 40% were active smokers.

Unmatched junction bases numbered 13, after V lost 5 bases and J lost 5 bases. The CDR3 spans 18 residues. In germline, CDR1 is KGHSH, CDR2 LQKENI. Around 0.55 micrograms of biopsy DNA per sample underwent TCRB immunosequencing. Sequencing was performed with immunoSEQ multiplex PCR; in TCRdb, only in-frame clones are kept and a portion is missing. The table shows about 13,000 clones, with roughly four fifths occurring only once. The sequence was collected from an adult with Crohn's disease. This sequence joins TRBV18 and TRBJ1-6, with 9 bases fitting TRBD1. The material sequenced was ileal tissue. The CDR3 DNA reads TGTGCCAGCTCATCGACGAAGTTAGGGACAGGGAATAATTCACCCCTCCACTTT. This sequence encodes CASSSTKLGTGNNSPLHF.